The 13 T cell receptor beta chains presented below share a single source sample, sequenced in a study of CD4 T cells in relation to SARS-CoV-2 and coronaviruses. Their target antigens are unknown. The repertoire was sequenced with immunoSEQ multiplex PCR; TCRdb's copy has only in-frame clones and lacks some. This table has 22,000 or so clones, about 80% appearing once. Unexposed donor CD4+ T cells date from about 2010-2018, before the COVID-19 pandemic. After ten to eleven days of culture, CD4+ T cells were isolated. Sequencing used CD4+ T cells from PBMCs, cultured in vitro. The origin of the receptors is a human donor in good health.

The chain uses TRBV27 and TRBJ1-1; 8 nucleotides line up with TRBD1. CDR1 and CDR2 from the germline V gene are MNHEY and SMNVEV (reference sequence). CDR3 length equals 15 residues. Trimming cost V 6 bases and J 10 bases; bases outside gene matches: 16. CDR3 bases: TGTGCCAGCAGATTGGCAGGGGGCGGAATAATGCGAGCTTTCTTT. This sequence encodes CASRLAGGGIMRAFF.

The chain recombines TRBV5-1 with TRBJ2-1; TRBD2 matches 8 bases. The CDR3 spans 15 residues. Per germline, CDR1 SGHRS and CDR2 YFSETQ. The J segment lost 9 bases and the V segment lost 0 bases, leaving 8 bases of the junction unmatched. CDR3 amino acids: CASSLAPAGVAEQFF. CDR3 nucleotide sequence: TGCGCCAGCAGCTTGGCCCCAGCGGGAGTAGCTGAGCAGTTCTTC.

The chain recombines TRBV6-2 or TRBV6-3 with TRBJ2-5, with a tentative D call TRBD2 (5 bases). V lost 2 bases, J lost 2 bases, and 9 bases lay in between. CDR1 MNHEY and CDR2 SVGEGT come from the germline V gene. The CDR3 is 14 residues long. The CDR3 nucleotides read TGTGCCAGCAGTTACGGTAGCGAGCAAGAGACCCAGTACTTC. Translated, it gives CASSYGSEQETQYF.

V and J are TRBV6-4 and TRBJ2-1, with a weak D call TRBD1 (6 bases). This CDR3 is 15 amino acids long. V was pared by 0 bases and J by 0 bases, with 6 bases between. CDR1 and CDR2 from the germline V gene are MRHNA and SNTAGT. For the CDR3, the DNA is TGTGCCAGCAGTGACTCGGACAGCTCCTACAATGAGCAGTTCTTC. Encoded protein: CASSDSDSSYNEQFF.

The chain has TRBV19 and TRBJ1-5; D gene unclear. The germline V gene has CDR1 LNHDA and CDR2 SQIVND (reference sequence). The CDR3 extends over 19 amino acids. The V end lost 8 bases, the J end lost 3 bases, and 29 bases lay between the germline ends. Here the CDR3 reads CASRPRVILGPTNNQPQHF. The CDR3 DNA reads as TGTGCCAGTCGCCCTAGAGTTATATTAGGACCTACTAACAATCAGCCCCAGCATTTT.

This clone has only one observation. This rearrangement joins TRBV10-3 to TRBJ2-3; a possible D gene is TRBD2 (6 bases). Deletions cut 8 bases from V and 3 bases from J, with 6 bases between. Germline lookup yields CDR1 ENHRY and CDR2 SYGVKD. This CDR3 is 11 amino acids long. This chain's CDR3 is CAIGRTDTQYF. CDR3 nucleotides: TGTGCCATCGGGAGGACAGATACGCAGTATTTT.

This chain uses TRBV12-2 with TRBJ2-1; the DNA was not used to check the table's D call, TRBD2. TRBV12-2 is labeled a pseudogene. This CDR3 region has 12 residues. In DNA form, the CDR3 reads TGTGCAAGTCGCTCGGAGGTTAGTGAGCAGTTCTTC. It specifies CASRSEVSEQFF.

V is TRBV6-5 and J is TRBJ2-3; D is uncertain. CDR1 and CDR2 (germline): MNHEY, SVGAGI. Trimming took 0 bases from V and 2 from J, leaving 12 bases between them. The length of the CDR3 is 16 residues. The CDR3, as DNA: TGTGCCAGCAGTTACTCGGGCGGACCCCCCACAGATACGCAGTATTTT. Its translation is CASSYSGGPPTDTQYF.

This clone was seen a handful of times. The genes are TRBV28 and TRBJ2-7, with TRBD2 matching over 11 bases. The CDR3 is made up of 13 amino acids. CDR1 is MDHEN, CDR2 SYDVKM, per germline. V trimming: 9 bases; J trimming: 3 bases; junction bases outside the gene matches: 4. The CDR3 sequence: CASLAGGNYEQYF. The CDR3 DNA reads TGTGCCAGTTTAGCGGGAGGGAACTACGAGCAGTACTTC.

The rearrangement joins TRBV4-2 to TRBJ2-7; 10 bases agree with TRBD2. The germline gives CDR1 LGHNA, CDR2 YNFKEQ. This CDR3 has 14 amino acids. V dropped 1 base and J dropped 6; count of bases not matched to a gene: 3. This CDR3 is CASSQATSGLEQYF. Here the CDR3 DNA reads TGTGCCAGCAGCCAAGCGACTAGCGGGCTCGAGCAGTACTTC.

This clone was seen just once. The chain uses TRBV10-3 and TRBJ2-7; D unresolved. With 3 bases removed from V and 3 bases from J, the gap between germline ends came to 12 bases. The CDR3 has 14 amino acids. Germline values: CDR1 ENHRY, CDR2 SYGVKD. The CDR3 bases are TGTGCCATCAGTGACGAGAAACTAAACTACGAGCAGTACTTC. It encodes CAISDEKLNYEQYF.

The chain couples TRBV2 to TRBJ2-5; D possibly corresponds to TRBD1 (5 bases). Germline CDR1 reads SNHLY; CDR2 reads FYNNEI. CDR3 length: 15 amino acids. Trimming took 3 bases from V and 5 from J, leaving 16 bases between them. The CDR3 loop reads CASSDRQGGSETQYF. The CDR3 DNA reads TGTGCCAGCAGTGATCGGCAGGGTGGTTCGGAGACCCAGTACTTC.

This clone was seen more than once but under ten times. V is TRBV5-1 and J is TRBJ2-7, with no clear D. Trimming took off 0 bases at V and 2 bases at J, with 3 bases between the two ends. This CDR3 has 12 amino acids. From germline, CDR1 is SGHRS and CDR2 YFSETQ. Written as DNA, the CDR3 is TGCGCCAGCAGCTTGGATACCTACGAGCAGTACTTC. Protein product: CASSLDTYEQYF.